These 8 T cell receptor beta chains share one sample of origin, sequenced in a study of cytomegalovirus exposure and HLA in healthy donors. Clones were sequenced by immunoSEQ multiplex PCR, and TCRdb holds only the in-frame ones, with some missing. The sample comprises roughly 250,000 clones, just under 90% of which are singletons, and about 3% rests with the top ten. The sequenced material came from PBMCs. Every receptor here comes from a man between 18 and 29 years old in good health and CMV-seronegative.

This chain joins TRBV5-1 and TRBJ2-3, with D perhaps matching TRBD1 (6 bases). The CDR3 totals 17 residues. Trimming cost V 0 bases and J 4 bases, with 18 bases left between them. Germline CDR1 reads SGHRS; CDR2 reads YFSETQ. This CDR3 is CASSLVRRNEGADTQYF. CDR3 DNA sequence: TGCGCCAGCAGCTTGGTGCGTCGTAACGAGGGGGCAGATACGCAGTATTTT.

V is TRBV6-5 and J is TRBJ1-5; tentative D call: TRBD1 (6 bases). Germline lookup yields CDR1 MNHEY and CDR2 SVGAGI. There are 14 residues in the CDR3. Trimming shortened V by 2 bases and J by 6 bases, and 11 bases separated the two germline ends. The CDR3 spells CASSYHREGQPQHF. In DNA, the CDR3 is TGTGCCAGCAGTTACCACAGGGAGGGTCAGCCCCAGCATTTT.

In its sample, this clone was seen a few times. The J gene is TRBJ1-6, the V gene TRBV5-1; TRBD1 matches 9 bases. Germline CDR1 and CDR2: SGHRS and YFSETQ. J lost 7 bases, V lost 0 bases, and 2 bases had no gene match. The CDR3 totals 15 residues. CDR3 coding DNA: TGCGCCAGCAGCTTGGGAGGACAGGGGAATTCACCCCTCCACTTT. As protein: CASSLGGQGNSPLHF.

J is TRBJ1-5 and V is TRBV27; no firm D call. CDR3 length: 14 residues. Germline V lookup: CDR1 MNHEY, CDR2 SMNVEV (reference sequence). V was clipped by 0 bases and J by 6 bases, with 9 bases between them. CDR3 sequence (DNA): TGTGCCAGCAGTTTATCGGTCCGCGGTCAGCCCCAGCATTTT. As protein: CASSLSVRGQPQHF.

The V call is TRBV5-1, the J call TRBJ2-7; D is possibly TRBD2 (5 bases). With 0 bases removed from V and 7 bases from J, the gap between germline ends came to 11 bases. This CDR3 has 13 amino acids. Germline CDR1 reads SGHRS; CDR2 reads YFSETQ. This CDR3 is CASSLGDTGEQYF. In DNA, the CDR3 is TGCGCCAGCAGCTTGGGGGATACGGGGGAGCAGTACTTC.

The V and J genes are TRBV5-4 and TRBJ1-5; TRBD1 might be the D (5 bases). The CDR3 runs 12 residues. V lost 5 bases and J 9 bases, leaving 12 bases between the germline ends. The V gene's germline CDR1 is SGHNT and CDR2 YYREEE (reference sequence). In DNA form, the CDR3 reads TGTGCCAGCAGGGACGGGGGTGGGCCCCAGCATTTT. Amino acids: CASRDGGGPQHF.

The chain is built from TRBV11-2 and TRBJ1-6, with D maybe TRBD1 (5 bases). Germline values: CDR1 SGHAT, CDR2 FQNNGV. Trimming took off 5 bases at V and 3 bases at J, with 20 bases between the two ends. CDR3 length: 18 residues. CDR3 coding DNA: TGTGCCAGCAGCCACCCCTCAGGAGGGGAATTCTATAATTCACCCCTCCACTTT. Translating it yields CASSHPSGGEFYNSPLHF.

This sequence joins TRBV5-1 and TRBJ2-1; weak D call: TRBD2 (5 bases). V dropped 7 bases and J dropped 10 bases, with 12 bases sitting between them. This CDR3 has 11 residues. Germline assignment: CDR1 SGHRS and CDR2 YFSETQ. The DNA for the CDR3 is TGCGCCAGCCACCAAGGCGGGGAGCAGTTCTTC. Encoded protein: CASHQGGEQFF.